Listed below are T cell receptor beta chains from one sample, sequenced in a study of response to subunit inactivated influenza vaccine. From the RT-PCR reads, TCRdb called clonotypes with MiXCR, one entry per CDR3 protein. The sample holds 500,000 to 600,000 distinct CDR3 sequences, about 14% seen once. Sequences were derived from PBMCs from blood, sampled roughly 12 days after vaccination. The origin of the receptors is a man aged 50 or older who received an inactivated influenza vaccine. Each CDR3 is given with its conserved first and last residue. A D gene is named only where the DNA matches it firmly. Expanded clones are given a class, and other clones once, few, many or no size at all.

d_gene: TRBD1
v_gene: TRBV7-9
abundance: many
j_gene: TRBJ2-1
CDR3nt: TGTGCCAGCAGCTTGGGGGACAGGTTCTACAATGAGCAGTTCTTC
CDR3aa: CASSLGDRFYNEQFF

d_gene: .
v_gene: TRBV6-6
abundance: few
j_gene: TRBJ2-5
CDR3nt: TGTGCCAGCCAACGGACAGCTCAAGAGACCCAGTACTTC
CDR3aa: CASQRTAQETQYF

d_gene: TRBD1
v_gene: TRBV28
abundance: .
j_gene: TRBJ2-1
CDR3nt: TGTGCCAGCCTCCTCCAGGGGGCGAATGAGCAGTTCTTC
CDR3aa: CASLLQGANEQFF

d_gene: .
v_gene: TRBV12-3/TRBV12-4
abundance: few
j_gene: TRBJ2-7
CDR3nt: TGTGCCAGCAGTTTAGCGGGGGCGGCCTACGAGCAGTACTTC
CDR3aa: CASSLAGAAYEQYF

d_gene: .
v_gene: TRBV5-1
abundance: .
j_gene: TRBJ1-6
CDR3nt: TGCGCCAGCAGCTTGGCCGGGTCGACCTATTCACCCCTCCACTTT
CDR3aa: CASSLAGSTYSPLHF

d_gene: .
v_gene: TRBV4-1
abundance: few
j_gene: TRBJ2-3
CDR3nt: TGCGCCAGCAGCCTCCTTCCGGGGGAGGCGCAGTATTTT
CDR3aa: CASSLLPGEAQYF

d_gene: TRBD1
v_gene: TRBV20-1
abundance: .
j_gene: TRBJ2-3
CDR3nt: TGCAGTGCTCCTACTTGGGACAGGGCATTATCTGATACGCAGTATTTT
CDR3aa: CSAPTWDRALSDTQYF

d_gene: TRBD2
v_gene: TRBV11-2
abundance: few
j_gene: TRBJ2-1
CDR3nt: TGTGCCAGCAGCTTATCGTGGGAGGGCCCGAATGAGCAGTTCTTC
CDR3aa: CASSLSWEGPNEQFF

d_gene: .
v_gene: TRBV24-1
abundance: few
j_gene: TRBJ2-3
CDR3nt: TGTGCCACCAGTGACCCCCCCGGAGATACGCAGTATTTT
CDR3aa: CATSDPPGDTQYF

d_gene: TRBD2
v_gene: TRBV20-1
abundance: .
j_gene: TRBJ2-3
CDR3nt: TGCAGTGCTAGTGGTCCTAGCGGGAGACCTACAGATACGCAGTATTTT
CDR3aa: CSASGPSGRPTDTQYF

d_gene: .
v_gene: TRBV6-5
abundance: few
j_gene: TRBJ1-3
CDR3nt: TGTGCCAGCAGTTACTCGGTATTCTCTGGAAACACCATATATTTT
CDR3aa: CASSYSVFSGNTIYF

d_gene: TRBD1
v_gene: TRBV7-2
abundance: many
j_gene: TRBJ1-6
CDR3nt: TGTGCCAGCAGCTCGTCTTGGACAGGGAATAATTCACCCCTCCACTTT
CDR3aa: CASSSSWTGNNSPLHF

d_gene: .
v_gene: TRBV29-1
abundance: few
j_gene: TRBJ2-7
CDR3nt: TGCAGCGTGGGTGGGAACGCCTACGAGCAGTACTTC
CDR3aa: CSVGGNAYEQYF

d_gene: .
v_gene: TRBV28
abundance: .
j_gene: TRBJ2-7
CDR3nt: TGTGCCAGCAGTCCGCCCCTTGGTGGGGGGCCAGGCTCCTACGAGCAGTACTTC
CDR3aa: CASSPPLGGGPGSYEQYF

d_gene: TRBD1
v_gene: TRBV4-1
abundance: many
j_gene: TRBJ1-1
CDR3nt: TGCGCCAGCAGTTATACAGGGGGCCCCACTGAAGCTTTCTTT
CDR3aa: CASSYTGGPTEAFF

d_gene: TRBD2
v_gene: TRBV5-1
abundance: many
j_gene: TRBJ2-3
CDR3nt: TGCGCCAGCAGCAGCGGGACTAGCGGTAGCACAGATACGCAGTATTTT
CDR3aa: CASSSGTSGSTDTQYF

d_gene: .
v_gene: TRBV7-8
abundance: .
j_gene: TRBJ2-7
CDR3nt: TGTGCCAGCACCTCCAGTCCAGGGACGGACTCCTACGAGCAGTACTTC
CDR3aa: CASTSSPGTDSYEQYF

d_gene: .
v_gene: TRBV20-1
abundance: many
j_gene: TRBJ2-3
CDR3nt: TGCAGTGCTAGAGTGAGAGATACGCAGTATTTT
CDR3aa: CSARVRDTQYF

d_gene: .
v_gene: TRBV18
abundance: few
j_gene: TRBJ1-3
CDR3nt: TGTGCCAGCTCCCAGGAGACCGGGAGCTCTGGAAACACCATATATTTT
CDR3aa: CASSQETGSSGNTIYF

d_gene: TRBD1
v_gene: TRBV9
abundance: many
j_gene: TRBJ2-5
CDR3nt: TGTGCCAGCAGCGCTCGGGACAGACAAGAGACCCAGTACTTC
CDR3aa: CASSARDRQETQYF

d_gene: .
v_gene: TRBV18
abundance: few
j_gene: TRBJ2-7
CDR3nt: TGTGCCAGCTCCGCGACAGAGTTCTACGAGCAGTACTTC
CDR3aa: CASSATEFYEQYF

d_gene: .
v_gene: TRBV28
abundance: .
j_gene: TRBJ2-7
CDR3nt: TGTGCCAGCAGTCCCTTGTCGGTCTCCTACGAGCAGTACTTC
CDR3aa: CASSPLSVSYEQYF

d_gene: .
v_gene: TRBV12-3/TRBV12-4
abundance: many
j_gene: TRBJ2-3
CDR3nt: TGTGCCAGCAGTTGGGTTAGGGCAGATACGCAGTATTTT
CDR3aa: CASSWVRADTQYF

d_gene: TRBD2
v_gene: TRBV6-1
abundance: .
j_gene: TRBJ2-5
CDR3nt: TGTGCCAGCAGACTCCAACTAGCGGGGGAGGAACAGTACTTC
CDR3aa: CASRLQLAGEEQYF

d_gene: .
v_gene: TRBV20-1
abundance: few
j_gene: TRBJ1-1
CDR3nt: TGCAGTGCTAGAGGGCTTTCGGGGTCCGGCACTGAAGCTTTCTTT
CDR3aa: CSARGLSGSGTEAFF

d_gene: .
v_gene: TRBV4-2
abundance: many
j_gene: TRBJ1-1
CDR3nt: TGTGCCAGCAGTTTAGGTGGGGGGCAGGGGCAAGCTTTCTTT
CDR3aa: CASSLGGGQGQAFF

d_gene: .
v_gene: TRBV28
abundance: .
j_gene: TRBJ1-1
CDR3nt: TGTGCCAGCAGTTTACGGGGGGCGAACACTGAAGCTTTCTTT
CDR3aa: CASSLRGANTEAFF

d_gene: .
v_gene: TRBV5-1
abundance: .
j_gene: TRBJ2-5
CDR3nt: TGCGCCAGCAGCCCCGGGGACCGTAACCTCCAAGAGACCCAGTACTTC
CDR3aa: CASSPGDRNLQETQYF

d_gene: TRBD2
v_gene: TRBV12-3/TRBV12-4
abundance: .
j_gene: TRBJ2-1
CDR3nt: TGTGCCAGCAGTCCAAGCAGTCGGGGGGAGTACAATGAGCAGTTCTTC
CDR3aa: CASSPSSRGEYNEQFF

d_gene: TRBD1
v_gene: TRBV7-2
abundance: .
j_gene: TRBJ1-4
CDR3nt: TGTGCCAGCAGCTCCCAACCGGGACAGGGTGAAAAACTGTTTTTT
CDR3aa: CASSSQPGQGEKLFF

d_gene: .
v_gene: TRBV7-2
abundance: .
j_gene: TRBJ2-5
CDR3nt: TGTGCCAGCAGCGTACTAGTCTTGGAGACCCAGTACTTC
CDR3aa: CASSVLVLETQYF

d_gene: .
v_gene: TRBV30
abundance: .
j_gene: TRBJ2-1
CDR3nt: TGTGCCTGGAGTGGGGGGGAGTTAAATGAGCAGTTCTTC
CDR3aa: CAWSGGELNEQFF

d_gene: TRBD1
v_gene: TRBV28
abundance: few
j_gene: TRBJ2-6
CDR3nt: TGTGCCAGCAGTTGGGCCGGGACAGGGGGGTTTGGGGCCAACGTCCTGACTTTC
CDR3aa: CASSWAGTGGFGANVLTF

d_gene: .
v_gene: TRBV6-1
abundance: few
j_gene: TRBJ2-3
CDR3nt: TGTGCCAGCAGTGAATCCGGGGGAAATACGCAGTATTTT
CDR3aa: CASSESGGNTQYF

d_gene: .
v_gene: TRBV6-1
abundance: .
j_gene: TRBJ2-6
CDR3nt: TGTGCCAGCAGTGTGAGGGTCTCTGGGGCCAACGTCCTGACTTTC
CDR3aa: CASSVRVSGANVLTF

d_gene: TRBD2
v_gene: TRBV11-2
abundance: .
j_gene: TRBJ2-1
CDR3nt: TGTGCCAGCATGCGACTAGCGGGGGGTCGATACAATGAGCAGTTCTTC
CDR3aa: CASMRLAGGRYNEQFF

d_gene: .
v_gene: TRBV5-5
abundance: .
j_gene: TRBJ1-6
CDR3nt: TGTGCCAGCAGCTTTGTGGGACTGGTCCAAATTTTTTCACCCCTCCACTTT
CDR3aa: CASSFVGLVQIFSPLHF

d_gene: .
v_gene: TRBV28
abundance: few
j_gene: TRBJ1-1
CDR3nt: TGTGCCAGCAACTTTCGGCTGGGACCCGAAGCTTTCTTT
CDR3aa: CASNFRLGPEAFF

d_gene: TRBD2
v_gene: TRBV9
abundance: few
j_gene: TRBJ2-1
CDR3nt: TGTGCCAGCAGCGCTCGAATGCGGGAGGGCGGTGAGCAGTTCTTC
CDR3aa: CASSARMREGGEQFF

d_gene: .
v_gene: TRBV5-1
abundance: .
j_gene: TRBJ2-3
CDR3nt: TGCGCCAGCAGCTTTTCTAGCGTGAGCACAGATACGCAGTATTTT
CDR3aa: CASSFSSVSTDTQYF

d_gene: TRBD2
v_gene: TRBV27
abundance: .
j_gene: TRBJ2-3
CDR3nt: TGTGCCAGCACCCTACTAGCGTTCGCCAGAACAGATACGCAGTATTTT
CDR3aa: CASTLLAFARTDTQYF

d_gene: TRBD1
v_gene: TRBV3-1
abundance: .
j_gene: TRBJ1-2
CDR3nt: TGTGCCAGCAGCCCCGACAGGGTAAAAATGGTGCGCGGCTACACCTTC
CDR3aa: CASSPDRVKMVRGYTF

d_gene: .
v_gene: TRBV12-3/TRBV12-4
abundance: few
j_gene: TRBJ1-4
CDR3nt: TGTGCCAGCAGTTTGGGCCAAGTGGGCGAAAAACTGTTTTTT
CDR3aa: CASSLGQVGEKLFF

d_gene: .
v_gene: TRBV5-1
abundance: many
j_gene: TRBJ1-4
CDR3nt: TGCGCCAGCAGCTTGGCCCTTTCTGGGAATGAAAAACTGTTTTTT
CDR3aa: CASSLALSGNEKLFF

d_gene: .
v_gene: TRBV5-1
abundance: few
j_gene: TRBJ2-7
CDR3nt: TGCGCCAGCAGCTTGGACGCCGTCTCCTACGAGCAGTACTTC
CDR3aa: CASSLDAVSYEQYF

d_gene: TRBD1
v_gene: TRBV7-9
abundance: .
j_gene: TRBJ2-1
CDR3nt: TGCGCCAGCAGCCGGAGGACAGGGGGATACAATGAGCAGTTCTTC
CDR3aa: CASSRRTGGYNEQFF

d_gene: TRBD2
v_gene: TRBV12-3/TRBV12-4
abundance: few
j_gene: TRBJ2-1
CDR3nt: TGTGCCAGCAGTTTACGTAGCGGGAGTCGGAATGAGCAGTTCTTC
CDR3aa: CASSLRSGSRNEQFF

d_gene: .
v_gene: TRBV5-1
abundance: .
j_gene: TRBJ1-1
CDR3nt: TGCGCCAGCAGCCGGGGACCCCCCAACACTGAAGCTTTCTTT
CDR3aa: CASSRGPPNTEAFF

d_gene: .
v_gene: TRBV6-5
abundance: many
j_gene: TRBJ2-5
CDR3nt: TGTGCCAGCAGTTACGACGGAGAGGCGGAGACCCAGTACTTC
CDR3aa: CASSYDGEAETQYF

d_gene: .
v_gene: TRBV7-2
abundance: many
j_gene: TRBJ2-7
CDR3nt: TGTGCCAGCGCCAAAGGTGGGGTCCGCTACGAGCAGTACTTC
CDR3aa: CASAKGGVRYEQYF